This T cell receptor beta chain stems from a study of cytomegalovirus exposure and HLA in healthy donors. PCR used 60 Vbeta primers and 13 Jbeta primers. Using immunoSEQ multiplex PCR, the repertoire was profiled, and TCRdb retains in-frame clones only, with some absent. The sample carries roughly 120,000 clones, approximately 76% recorded once. Trimming removed 6 bases from V and 4 bases from J; junction bases left unmatched: 9. The CDR3 sequence is 15 residues long. Germline CDR1 reads SGDLS; CDR2 reads YYNGEE. Sequenced sample: PBMCs. The sequence derives from a woman aged 50 to 60 in good health and CMV-seropositive. The chain has TRBV9 and TRBJ2-5; 10 positions match TRBD1. As DNA, the CDR3 is TGTGCCAGCACCCCGGGGACAGGGGATGCAGAGACCCAGTACTTC. Its translation: CASTPGTGDAETQYF.